These 10 T cell receptor beta chains originate from one sample sequenced in a study of CD8 T cells in Susac syndrome. With random hexamers, reverse transcription was performed on roughly 0.5 to 1 ug of RNA. TCRdb reprocessed the immunoSEQ multiplex PCR reads via MiXCR and lists one record per CDR3 protein. The sample carries approximately 300,000 distinct CDR3 sequences, approximately 89% recorded once. The specimen was CD8+ T cells from PBMCs. The receptors were sampled from a human donor with multiple sclerosis.

CDR3: CASSFFNNEQFF. CDR3 coding DNA: TGTGCCAGCAGTTTTTTTAACAATGAGCAGTTCTTC. J is TRBJ2-1 and V is TRBV27; unclear D gene. Germline V lookup: CDR1 MNHEY, CDR2 SMNVEV (reference sequence). V was pared by 3 bases and J by 5 bases, with 5 bases between. The CDR3 contains 12 residues.

The CDR3 bases are TGCAGTGCTAGGCTAGCGGGAGGGTCTGGTTTAACCCAGTACTTC. Protein sequence: CSARLAGGSGLTQYF. The rearrangement uses TRBV20-1 and TRBJ2-5; 12 bases are shared with TRBD2. V dropped 3 bases and J dropped 8; count of bases not matched to a gene: 10. This CDR3 comprises 15 residues. Germline CDR1 DFQATT, CDR2 SNEGSKA (reference sequence).

The chain has TRBV7-9 and TRBJ2-4, with D perhaps matching TRBD1 or TRBD2 (5 bases each). From germline, CDR1 is SEHNR and CDR2 FQNEAQ (reference sequence). Trimming removed 2 bases from V and 5 bases from J, with 16 bases in between. The CDR3 covers 16 residues. Here the CDR3 reads CASSLRGMGEQNIQYF. The CDR3 DNA reads as TGTGCCAGCAGCTTAAGAGGGATGGGGGAGCAAAACATTCAGTACTTC.

The chain combines TRBV3-1 with TRBJ2-5; 9 positions agree with TRBD2. The V and J ends lost 3 bases and 3 bases, in that order; junction bases with no gene match: 5. From germline, CDR1 is LGHDT and CDR2 YNNKEL (reference sequence). The CDR3 spans 15 residues. Here the CDR3 DNA reads TGTGCCAGCAGCCAGGCGTTAGCGGGAGAAGAGACCCAGTACTTC. It encodes CASSQALAGEETQYF.

The chain joins TRBV6-1 to TRBJ2-7; TRBD1 matches at 8 bases. There are 15 residues in the CDR3. Germline V lookup: CDR1 MNHNS, CDR2 SASEGT. With V trimmed by 5 bases and J by 2 bases, 8 bases remained unmatched. The CDR3 is CASSQNPTGAYEQYF. The CDR3 coding sequence is TGTGCCAGCAGTCAAAACCCGACAGGGGCCTACGAGCAGTACTTC.

V usage is TRBV7-3 and J usage is TRBJ2-5; D possibly corresponds to TRBD1 (5 bases). Trimming shortened V by 6 bases and J by 2 bases, and 16 bases separated the two germline ends. CDR1 and CDR2 from the germline V gene are SGHTA and FQGTGA. The CDR3 covers 15 residues. The CDR3 spells CASSLGVLPQETQYF. The CDR3 DNA reads TGTGCCAGCAGTTTAGGGGTTCTACCTCAAGAGACCCAGTACTTC.

This sequence joins TRBV11-3 and TRBJ2-3; 9 nucleotides line up with TRBD1. The length of the CDR3 is 16 residues. V lost 5 bases and J lost 1; bases outside the gene matches: 7. CDR1 SGHNT and CDR2 YENEEA come from the germline V gene. CDR3 DNA: TGTGCCAGCAGCACCCGGACAGGGGACGGCACAGATACGCAGTATTTT. Protein product: CASSTRTGDGTDTQYF.

The chain recombines TRBV6-2 or TRBV6-3 with TRBJ2-7; weak D call: TRBD1 (7 bases). The CDR3 runs to 14 residues. V dropped 9 bases and J dropped 1 base, with 16 bases sitting between them. Looked up from germline, CDR1 is MNHEY and CDR2 is SVGEGT. The CDR3 DNA is TGTGCCAGTAGCTACGCAGGGGGGTCCTACGAGCAGTACTTC. Encoded protein: CASSYAGGSYEQYF.

The chain uses TRBV25-1 and TRBJ2-3; 7 bases match TRBD1. Germline V gene sequence: CDR1 MGHDK, CDR2 SYGVNS. The junction had 12 bases not matched to a gene; V was cut back by 4 bases and J by 14 bases. This CDR3 is built from 13 residues. In DNA, the CDR3 is TGTGCCAGCAGTGGCGGATCTACAGGGGTAGGGTATTTT. Translating gives CASSGGSTGVGYF.

The genes are TRBV20-1 and TRBJ1-5; TRBD1 matches at 8 bases. Trimming cost V 3 bases and J 7 bases; bases outside gene matches: 17. This CDR3 has 17 residues. From germline, CDR1 is DFQATT and CDR2 SNEGSKA (reference sequence). The CDR3 sequence: CSARASDRALEVQPQHF. CDR3 in DNA: TGCAGTGCTAGGGCCTCGGACAGGGCCCTTGAGGTCCAGCCCCAGCATTTT.